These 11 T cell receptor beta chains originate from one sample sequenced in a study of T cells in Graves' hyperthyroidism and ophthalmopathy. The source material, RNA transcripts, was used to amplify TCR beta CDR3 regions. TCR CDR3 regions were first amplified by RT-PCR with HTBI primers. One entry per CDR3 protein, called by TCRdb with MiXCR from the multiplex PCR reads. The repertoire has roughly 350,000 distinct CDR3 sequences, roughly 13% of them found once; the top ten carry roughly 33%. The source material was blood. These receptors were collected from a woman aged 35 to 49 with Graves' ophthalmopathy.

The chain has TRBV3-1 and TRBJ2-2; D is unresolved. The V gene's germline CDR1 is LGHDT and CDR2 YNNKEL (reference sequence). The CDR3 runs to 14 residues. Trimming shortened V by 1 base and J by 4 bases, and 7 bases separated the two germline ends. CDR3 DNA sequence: TGTGCCAGCAGCCAAGCTTTAGCCACCGGGGAGCTGTTTTTT. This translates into CASSQALATGELFF.

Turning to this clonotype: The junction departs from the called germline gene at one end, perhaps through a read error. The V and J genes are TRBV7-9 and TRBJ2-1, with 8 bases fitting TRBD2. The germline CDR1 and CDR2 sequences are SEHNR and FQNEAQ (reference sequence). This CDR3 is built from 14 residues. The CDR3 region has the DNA TGTGCCAGCAGACGGGGGGGCTCCTACAATGGGCAGTTCTTC. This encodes CASRRGGSYNGQFF.

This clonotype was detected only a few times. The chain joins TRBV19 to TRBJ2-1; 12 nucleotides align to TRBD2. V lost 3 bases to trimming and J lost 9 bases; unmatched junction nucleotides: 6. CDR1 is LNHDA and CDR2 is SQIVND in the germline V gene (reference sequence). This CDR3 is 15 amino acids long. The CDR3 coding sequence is TGTGCCAGTAGTATGCCACTAGCGGGGGGCAGTGAGCAGTTCTTC. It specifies CASSMPLAGGSEQFF.

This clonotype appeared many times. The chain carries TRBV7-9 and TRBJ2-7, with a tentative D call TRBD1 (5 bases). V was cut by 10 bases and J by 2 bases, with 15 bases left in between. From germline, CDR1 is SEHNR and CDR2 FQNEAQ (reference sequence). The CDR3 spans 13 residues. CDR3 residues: CATRPTGTYEQYF. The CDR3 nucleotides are TGTGCCACCCGACCTACAGGCACCTACGAGCAGTACTTC.

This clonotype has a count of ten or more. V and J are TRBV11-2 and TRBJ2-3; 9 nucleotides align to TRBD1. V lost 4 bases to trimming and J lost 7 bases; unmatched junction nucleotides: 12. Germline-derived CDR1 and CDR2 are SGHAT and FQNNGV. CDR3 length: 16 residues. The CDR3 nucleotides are TGTGCCAGCAGCTCCTATACCGGGACAGGGTCATATACGCAGTATTTT. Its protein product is CASSSYTGTGSYTQYF.

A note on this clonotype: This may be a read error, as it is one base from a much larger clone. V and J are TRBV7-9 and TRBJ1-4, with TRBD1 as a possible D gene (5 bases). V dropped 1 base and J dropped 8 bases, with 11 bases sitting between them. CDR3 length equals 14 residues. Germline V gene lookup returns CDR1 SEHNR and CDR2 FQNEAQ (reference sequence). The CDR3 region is CASSLVDRGEKLFF. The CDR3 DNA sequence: TGTGCCAGCAGCTTAGTCGACCGGGGCGAAAAACTGTTTTTT.

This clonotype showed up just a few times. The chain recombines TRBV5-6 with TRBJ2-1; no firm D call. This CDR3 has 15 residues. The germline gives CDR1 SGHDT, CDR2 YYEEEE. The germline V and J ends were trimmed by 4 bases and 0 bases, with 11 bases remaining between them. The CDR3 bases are TGTGCCAGCAGCCCATCTTTGAGCTCCTACAATGAGCAGTTCTTC. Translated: CASSPSLSSYNEQFF.

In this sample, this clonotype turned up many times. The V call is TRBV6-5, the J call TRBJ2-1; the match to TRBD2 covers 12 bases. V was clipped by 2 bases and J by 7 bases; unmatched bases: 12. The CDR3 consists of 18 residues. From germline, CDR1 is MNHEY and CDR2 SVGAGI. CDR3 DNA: TGTGCCAGCAGTTACACCTCTAGCGGGAGGGCCGTAGGGAATGAGCAGTTCTTC. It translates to CASSYTSSGRAVGNEQFF.

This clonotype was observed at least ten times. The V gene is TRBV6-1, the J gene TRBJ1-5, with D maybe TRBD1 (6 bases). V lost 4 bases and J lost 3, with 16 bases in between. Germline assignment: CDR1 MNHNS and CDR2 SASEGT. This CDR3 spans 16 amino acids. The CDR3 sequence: CASSVLWRQANQPQHF. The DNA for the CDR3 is TGTGCCAGCAGTGTTCTCTGGCGACAGGCCAATCAGCCCCAGCATTTT.

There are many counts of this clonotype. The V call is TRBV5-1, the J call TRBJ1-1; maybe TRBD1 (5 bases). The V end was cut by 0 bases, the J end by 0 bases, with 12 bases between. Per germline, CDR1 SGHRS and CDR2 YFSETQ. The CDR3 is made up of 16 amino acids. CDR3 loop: CASSLARGPMNTEAFF. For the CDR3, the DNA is TGCGCCAGCAGCTTGGCTAGGGGTCCTATGAACACTGAAGCTTTCTTT. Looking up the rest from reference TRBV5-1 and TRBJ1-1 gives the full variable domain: KAGVTQTPRYLIKTRGQQVTLSCSPISGHRSVSWYQQTPGQGLQFLFEYFSETQRNKGNFPGRFSGRQFSNSRSEMNVSTLELGDSALYLCASSLARGPMNTEAFFGQGTRLTVV.

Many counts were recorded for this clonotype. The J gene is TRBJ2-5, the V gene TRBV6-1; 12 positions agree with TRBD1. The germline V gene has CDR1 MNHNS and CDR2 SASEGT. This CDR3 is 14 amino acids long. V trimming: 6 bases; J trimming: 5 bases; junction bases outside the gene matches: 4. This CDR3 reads CASRGTGGVETQYF. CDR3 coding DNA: TGTGCCAGCAGAGGGACAGGGGGCGTTGAGACCCAGTACTTC.